Listed below are T cell receptor beta chains from one sample, sequenced in a study of cytomegalovirus exposure and HLA in healthy donors. TCRdb keeps only in-frame clones here, not all; method: immunoSEQ multiplex PCR. Seen here are over 150,000 clones, 75% to 85% observed once, and the top ten hold 0.96%. The specimen was PBMCs. These receptors were taken from a girl aged 2-15 years in good health and CMV-seropositive. Both conserved end residues are part of each CDR3. D genes are given only for firm matches. The size field is filled for only some rows; it gives once, few, many or a size class.

D,V,J,size,CDR3,DNA
TRBD1,TRBV18,TRBJ2-7,.,CASSPDRVTYEQYF,TGTGCCAGCTCACCGGACAGGGTTACCTACGAGCAGTACTTC
.,TRBV28,TRBJ2-5,.,CASSLKVTGVKETQYF,TGTGCCAGCAGTTTAAAAGTGACAGGCGTTAAAGAGACCCAGTACTTC
.,TRBV6-1,TRBJ1-1,.,CASSEAGAGDTEAFF,TGTGCCAGCAGTGAAGCGGGGGCAGGGGACACTGAAGCTTTCTTT
TRBD1,TRBV6-4,TRBJ2-3,few,CASSDQGGTDTQYF,TGTGCCAGCAGTGACCAGGGGGGCACAGATACGCAGTATTTT
TRBD1,TRBV28,TRBJ2-3,.,CASSFTGTGADTQYF,TGTGCCAGCAGTTTCACCGGGACAGGGGCAGATACGCAGTATTTT
.,TRBV30,TRBJ2-5,.,CAWSKRLQETQYF,TGTGCCTGGTCTAAGCGGCTACAAGAGACCCAGTACTTC
.,TRBV5-4,TRBJ2-3,.,CASSLGQGGPDTQYF,TGTGCCAGCAGCTTGGGCCAGGGGGGACCAGATACGCAGTATTTT
TRBD2,TRBV9,TRBJ2-7,.,CASSVGGSGGRVEQYF,TGTGCCAGCAGCGTCGGCGGGAGCGGCGGGAGAGTCGAGCAGTACTTC
.,TRBV4-1,TRBJ1-2,.,CASSQLRGPYGYTF,TGCGCCAGCAGCCAGCTGCGGGGCCCCTATGGCTACACCTTC
.,TRBV6-1,TRBJ2-7,.,CASGIAETSYEQYF,TGTGCCAGCGGGATAGCGGAGACCTCCTACGAGCAGTACTTC
TRBD1,TRBV27,TRBJ1-4,.,CASSPTGDATNEKLFF,TGTGCCAGCAGCCCGACAGGGGATGCAACTAATGAAAAACTGTTTTTT
.,TRBV30,TRBJ1-3,once,CAVEVGPSGNTIYF,TGTGCGGTGGAGGTGGGCCCGTCTGGAAACACCATATATTTT
TRBD1,TRBV6-5,TRBJ2-5,.,CASSYSGTVKRKYF,TGTGCCAGCAGTTACTCGGGGACAGTAAAGAGAAAGTACTTC
.,TRBV21-1,TRBJ2-2,.,CASPPLNTGELFF,TGTGCCAGCCCCCCCCTCAACACCGGGGAGCTGTTTTTT
TRBD1,TRBV6-6,TRBJ1-1,.,CASSLQGADEAFF,TGTGCCAGCAGTTTGCAGGGGGCGGATGAAGCTTTCTTT
TRBD1,TRBV7-9,TRBJ2-7,.,CASSPFDRGPSIDEQYF,TGTGCCAGCAGTCCTTTCGACAGGGGGCCGTCCATAGACGAGCAGTACTTC
.,TRBV19,TRBJ1-5,.,CASSWVTEDQPQHF,TGTGCCAGTAGCTGGGTGACAGAAGATCAGCCCCAGCATTTT
TRBD1,TRBV18,TRBJ1-5,.,CASSPPGGQQPQHF,TGTGCCAGCTCACCGCCAGGGGGCCAACAGCCCCAGCATTTT
.,TRBV19,TRBJ1-5,.,CASSIANQVGYQPQHF,TGTGCCAGTAGTATAGCTAACCAGGTAGGATATCAGCCCCAGCATTTT
.,TRBV14,TRBJ1-3,.,CASSDKNSGNTIYF,TGTGCCAGCAGCGACAAGAACTCTGGAAACACCATATATTTT
.,TRBV6-1,TRBJ2-7,.,CASSRRQSSYEQYF,TGTGCCAGCAGTAGACGACAGAGCTCCTACGAGCAGTACTTC
.,TRBV18,TRBJ1-3,once,CASSPPLTSGNTIYF,TGTGCCAGCTCACCACCGTTAACTTCTGGAAACACCATATATTTT
.,TRBV10-3,TRBJ1-2,.,CAISESTGGGGGYTF,TGTGCCATCAGTGAGTCGACGGGGGGAGGTGGTGGCTACACCTTC
TRBD1,TRBV2,TRBJ2-1,few,CASSTGTGNNEQFF,TGTGCCAGCAGTACCGGGACAGGGAACAATGAGCAGTTCTTC
TRBD2,TRBV4-1,TRBJ2-3,.,CASSQLAGVRADTQYF,TGCGCCAGCAGCCAATTAGCGGGAGTGAGAGCAGATACGCAGTATTTT
.,TRBV29-1,TRBJ1-1,.,CSAQRGGNTEAFF,TGCAGCGCCCAGAGGGGAGGGAACACTGAAGCTTTCTTT
TRBD2,TRBV7-3,TRBJ2-1,.,CASSLTSGRGVNEQFF,TGTGCCAGCAGCCTGACTAGCGGGAGGGGGGTCAATGAGCAGTTCTTC
.,TRBV4-1,TRBJ1-1,.,CASSRGTFPGKMNTEAFF,TGCGCCAGCAGCCGAGGTACGTTCCCGGGAAAGATGAACACTGAAGCTTTCTTT
.,TRBV5-8,TRBJ1-5,.,CASSLGRTVDQPQHF,TGTGCCAGCAGCTTGGGGAGGACCGTTGATCAGCCCCAGCATTTT
.,TRBV4-2,TRBJ2-7,.,CASSQDQGGEQYF,TGTGCCAGCAGCCAAGATCAGGGAGGCGAGCAGTACTTC
.,TRBV21-1,TRBJ2-5,.,CANVHWQGRETQYF,TGTGCCAACGTTCACTGGCAGGGGCGAGAGACCCAGTACTTC
TRBD2,TRBV4-1,TRBJ2-5,.,CASSPGLAGTWFQETQYF,TGCGCCAGCAGCCCCGGGCTAGCGGGGACTTGGTTCCAAGAGACCCAGTACTTC
.,TRBV7-9,TRBJ2-7,.,CASSRWGDRIYEQYF,TGTGCCAGCAGCCGTTGGGGGGATCGGATTTACGAGCAGTACTTC
.,TRBV6-5,TRBJ1-2,once,CATRGAIGYTF,TGTGCCACCAGAGGGGCAATTGGCTACACCTTC
TRBD2,TRBV9,TRBJ2-1,.,CASTGLAGSYNEQFF,TGTGCCAGCACCGGACTAGCGGGCTCCTACAATGAGCAGTTCTTC
TRBD1,TRBV30,TRBJ1-1,few,CAWSPWTGLTEAFF,TGTGCCTGGAGTCCTTGGACAGGCCTCACTGAAGCTTTCTTT
.,TRBV7-9,TRBJ1-4,.,CASSLARTNEKLFF,TGTGCCAGCAGCTTAGCGCGAACGAATGAAAAACTGTTTTTT
TRBD1,TRBV9,TRBJ2-7,.,CASSVVSGGQGQFYEQYF,TGTGCCAGCAGCGTAGTAAGCGGGGGACAGGGGCAATTCTACGAGCAGTACTTC
TRBD1,TRBV4-1,TRBJ1-5,.,CASSRGTGADNQPQHF,TGCGCCAGCAGCCGAGGGACAGGGGCCGACAATCAGCCCCAGCATTTT
TRBD1,TRBV5-6,TRBJ2-7,.,CASSRTGDEQYF,TGTGCCAGCAGCCGCACAGGGGACGAGCAGTACTTC
TRBD1,TRBV23-1,TRBJ2-7,.,CASSQSPAQGVFYEQYF,TGCGCCAGCAGTCAATCTCCAGCACAGGGGGTATTCTACGAGCAGTACTTC
.,TRBV10-1,TRBJ1-4,.,CASSGADSPNEKLFF,TGCGCCAGCAGTGGTGCGGACAGCCCCAATGAAAAACTGTTTTTT
TRBD2,TRBV28,TRBJ2-1,.,CASSLALADNEQFF,TGTGCCAGCAGTTTAGCACTAGCGGACAATGAGCAGTTCTTC